This paragraph reports one T cell receptor beta chain. Its antigen is unidentified. The conserved phenylalanine or tryptophan is not found at the CDR3 terminus, so this likely reflects a read error. Per the germline V gene, CDR1 is SQVTM and CDR2 is ANQGSEA. This CDR3 spans 12 amino acids. V lost 7 bases, J lost 5 bases, and 15 bases lay in between. The data were obtained in a study of tumor and adjacent non-tumor tissue in lung cancer. Background on the study: Stage I to III disease affected about ten men and 5 women aged about 30 to 85. Study-wide findings and caveats: Significantly higher TCR diversity was found in tumor than normal lung.

The library came from three nested PCR rounds adapted from ARM-PCR protocols. TCRdb reprocessed the multiplex PCR reads with MiXCR, giving one entry per CDR3 protein. The sample records more than 90,000 distinct CDR3 sequences, approximately 70% being singletons. RNA was extracted from bulk tissue without any cell sorting. Donors were chemotherapy-naive, newly diagnosed lung cancer surgical patients in China, August–late 2014. The genes are TRBV29-1 and TRBJ2-7; D is possibly TRBD1 or TRBD2 (5 bases each). The sample comprised lung tumor tissue. The clonotype originates from a man aged 55-75 years with non-small cell lung cancer. CDR3 nucleotides: TGCAGCGCGGGACGCATTAGGGACGAGCAGTACTCC. Its translation: CSAGRIRDEQYS.